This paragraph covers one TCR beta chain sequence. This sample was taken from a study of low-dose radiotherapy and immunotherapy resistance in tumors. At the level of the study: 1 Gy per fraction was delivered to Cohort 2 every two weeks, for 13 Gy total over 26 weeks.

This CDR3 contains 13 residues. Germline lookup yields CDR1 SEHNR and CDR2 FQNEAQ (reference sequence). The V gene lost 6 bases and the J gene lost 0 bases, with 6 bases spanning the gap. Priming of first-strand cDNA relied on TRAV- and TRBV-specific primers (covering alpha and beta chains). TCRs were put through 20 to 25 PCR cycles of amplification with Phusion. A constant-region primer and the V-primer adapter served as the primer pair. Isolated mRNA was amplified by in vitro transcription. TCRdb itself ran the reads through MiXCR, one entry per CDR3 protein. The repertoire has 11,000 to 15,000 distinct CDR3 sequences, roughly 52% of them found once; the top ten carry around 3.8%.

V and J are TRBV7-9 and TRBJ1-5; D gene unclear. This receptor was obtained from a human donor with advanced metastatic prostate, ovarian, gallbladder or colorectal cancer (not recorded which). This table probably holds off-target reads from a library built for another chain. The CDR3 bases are TGTGCCAGCAGGAGCAGTAGCAATCAGCCCCAGCATTTT. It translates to CASRSSSNQPQHF.